Detailed here is one T cell receptor beta chain. Its target is unknown. The authors isolated CD4+ T cells after about 10 days of culture. Method: immunoSEQ multiplex PCR; TCRdb's copy keeps in-frame clones and lacks some. The repertoire has over 45,000 clones, 67% of them found once; the top ten carry 4.5% to 6.5%. Germline CDR1 is ENHRY and CDR2 is SYGVKD. This CDR3 has 16 amino acids. Deletions cut 1 base from V and 2 bases from J, with 12 bases between. This sample was taken from a study of vaccination effects on CD4 cells after COVID-19. General study results and limits: Pronounced clonal contraction occurred in clones induced by infection and by vaccine late after vaccination.

The chain employs TRBV10-3 and TRBJ2-1, with D perhaps assigned TRBD1 or TRBD2 (6 bases each). This specimen was CD4+ T cells from PBMCs cultured without peptide, taken before COVID-19 vaccination. The receptor's source is a human donor who received a COVID-19 vaccine. The CDR3, as DNA: TGTGCCATCAGTGAGTATCCGGGGGCCGCCTACAATGAGCAGTTCTTC. This translates into CAISEYPGAAYNEQFF.